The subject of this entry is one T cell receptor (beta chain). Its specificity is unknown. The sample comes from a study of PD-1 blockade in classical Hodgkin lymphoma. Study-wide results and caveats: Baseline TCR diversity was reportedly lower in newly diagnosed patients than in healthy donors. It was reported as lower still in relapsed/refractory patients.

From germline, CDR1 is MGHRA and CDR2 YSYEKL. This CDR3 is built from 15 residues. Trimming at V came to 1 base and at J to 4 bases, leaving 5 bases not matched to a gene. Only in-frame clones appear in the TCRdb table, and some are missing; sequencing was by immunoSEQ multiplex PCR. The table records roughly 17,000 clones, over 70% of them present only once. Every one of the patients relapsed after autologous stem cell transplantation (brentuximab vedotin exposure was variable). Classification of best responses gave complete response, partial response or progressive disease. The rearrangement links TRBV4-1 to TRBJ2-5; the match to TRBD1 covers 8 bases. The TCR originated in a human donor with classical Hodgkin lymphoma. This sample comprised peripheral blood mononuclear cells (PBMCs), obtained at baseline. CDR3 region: CASSQADRGPETQYF. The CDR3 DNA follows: TGCGCCAGCAGCCAAGCAGACAGGGGTCCAGAGACCCAGTACTTC.